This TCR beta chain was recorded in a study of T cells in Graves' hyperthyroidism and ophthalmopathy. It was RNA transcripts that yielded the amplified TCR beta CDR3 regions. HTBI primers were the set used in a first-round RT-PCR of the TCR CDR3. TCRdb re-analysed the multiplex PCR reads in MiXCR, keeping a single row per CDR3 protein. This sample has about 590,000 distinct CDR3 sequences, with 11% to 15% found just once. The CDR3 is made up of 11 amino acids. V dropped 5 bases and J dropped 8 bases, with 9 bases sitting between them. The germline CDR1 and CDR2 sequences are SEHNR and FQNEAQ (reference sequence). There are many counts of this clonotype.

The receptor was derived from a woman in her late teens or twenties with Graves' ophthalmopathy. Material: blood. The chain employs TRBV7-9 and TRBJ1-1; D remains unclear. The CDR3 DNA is TGTGCCAGCAGCGACGGATACGAAGCTTTCTTT. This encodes CASSDGYEAFF.